This record looks at one TCR beta chain sequence and its context. The data were produced by immunoSEQ multiplex PCR, yet TCRdb's version contains in-frame clones alone and is incomplete. Among tens of thousands of clones listed, approximately 86% were seen once. These data are taken from a study of OX40 agonist ivuxolimab in advanced cancers. This clonotype was obtained from an adult with an advanced solid tumor such as melanoma, head and neck, liver or kidney cancer. The sequencing here drew on CD4+ or CD8+ T cells sorted from blood, taken in a trial of the OX40 agonist ivuxolimab.

CDR3 sequence: CASSVGSRSIYEQYF. In DNA form, the CDR3 reads TGTGCCAGCAGCGTAGGGTCCCGGTCCATTTACGAGCAGTACTTC. The J gene is TRBJ2-7, the V gene TRBV9; D gene unclear. Trimming removed 0 bases at V and 4 bases at J, with 14 bases between. Per the germline V gene, CDR1 is SGDLS and CDR2 is YYNGEE. This CDR3 has 15 residues.